This is a list of T cell receptor beta chains from one sample in a study of blood T cell repertoires in COVID-19. Produced via immunoSEQ multiplex PCR; TCRdb's table is partial and in-frame only. This table holds approximately 110,000 clones, over 75% found once. Sequenced input: peripheral blood. These receptors were taken from a woman aged 70-85 years who had recovered from COVID-19. Both conserved end residues are part of each CDR3. The D gene is left open where the match is weak. The size of a clone is reported for some rows only, either as once, few or many, or as a class for expanded clones.

-	TRBV28	TRBJ1-3	-	CASSLGQGPHSIIF	TGTGCCAGCAGTTTAGGTCAGGGGCCTCATTCAATTATTTTT
-	TRBV7-9	TRBJ1-4	TRBD1	CASSLSGQGAGEKLFF	TGTGCCAGCAGCCTCTCAGGCCAGGGGGCGGGGGAAAAACTGTTTTTT
once	TRBV6-1	TRBJ2-1	-	CASSEASTREQFF	TGTGCCAGCAGTGAAGCTTCGACACGTGAGCAGTTCTTC
-	TRBV10-3	TRBJ2-7	TRBD1	CAIRPGQGASEQYF	TGTGCCATCAGGCCGGGACAGGGGGCTAGCGAGCAGTACTTC
-	TRBV7-2	TRBJ1-1	-	CASSPQRESTEAFF	TGTGCCAGCAGCCCCCAACGTGAGAGCACTGAAGCTTTCTTT
-	TRBV6-6	TRBJ2-7	-	CASSYQTGGGQYF	TGTGCCAGCAGTTACCAAACAGGGGGGGGGCAGTACTTC
-	TRBV4-2	TRBJ1-3	TRBD1	CASSETGGPGNTIYF	TGTGCCAGCAGCGAAACAGGGGGGCCTGGAAACACCATATATTTT
-	TRBV6-5	TRBJ1-5	-	CASASPGNSNQPQHF	TGTGCCAGCGCGTCCCCAGGGAATAGCAATCAGCCCCAGCATTTT
many	TRBV6-4	TRBJ2-3	TRBD1	CASSDGQGPPDTQYF	TGTGCCAGCAGTGATGGACAGGGGCCCCCGGATACGCAGTATTTT
few	TRBV6-5	TRBJ2-7	TRBD1	CASSYFPTGDGEQYF	TGTGCCAGCAGTTACTTTCCGACAGGGGACGGGGAGCAGTACTTC
-	TRBV20-1	TRBJ1-2	TRBD1	CSASRDRGLGYTF	TGCAGTGCTAGTCGGGACAGGGGGCTTGGCTACACCTTC
-	TRBV2	TRBJ2-3	-	CASTQRGREAPDTQYF	TGTGCCAGCACTCAGAGGGGGCGGGAGGCCCCAGATACGCAGTATTTT
once	TRBV6-5	TRBJ2-3	TRBD2	CASSSGRGGLGDTQYF	TGTGCCAGCAGTTCCGGGCGGGGGGGCCTGGGAGATACGCAGTATTTT
-	TRBV13	TRBJ1-2	-	CASSLVNGDGYTF	TGTGCCAGCAGCTTAGTCAACGGAGATGGCTACACCTTC
few	TRBV7-9	TRBJ1-2	-	CASSLLRRDYGYTF	TGTGCCAGCAGCTTGCTCAGGCGGGACTATGGCTACACCTTC